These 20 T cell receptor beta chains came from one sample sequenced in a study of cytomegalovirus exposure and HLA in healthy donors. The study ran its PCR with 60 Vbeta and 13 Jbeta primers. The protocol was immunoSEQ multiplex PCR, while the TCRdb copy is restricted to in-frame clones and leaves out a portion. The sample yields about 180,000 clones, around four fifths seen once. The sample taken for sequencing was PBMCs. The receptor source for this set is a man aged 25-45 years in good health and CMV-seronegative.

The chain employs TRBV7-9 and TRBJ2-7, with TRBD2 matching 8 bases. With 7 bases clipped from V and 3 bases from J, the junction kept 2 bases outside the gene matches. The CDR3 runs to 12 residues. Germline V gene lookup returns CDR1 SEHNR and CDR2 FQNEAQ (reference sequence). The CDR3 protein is CASTGGGYEQYF. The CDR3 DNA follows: TGTGCCAGCACGGGAGGGGGCTACGAGCAGTACTTC.

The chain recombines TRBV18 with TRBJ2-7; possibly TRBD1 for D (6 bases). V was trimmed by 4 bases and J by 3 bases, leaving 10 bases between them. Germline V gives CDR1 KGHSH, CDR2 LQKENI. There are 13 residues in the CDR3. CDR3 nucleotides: TGTGCCAGCTCACAGATACAGGGCTACGAGCAGTACTTC. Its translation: CASSQIQGYEQYF.

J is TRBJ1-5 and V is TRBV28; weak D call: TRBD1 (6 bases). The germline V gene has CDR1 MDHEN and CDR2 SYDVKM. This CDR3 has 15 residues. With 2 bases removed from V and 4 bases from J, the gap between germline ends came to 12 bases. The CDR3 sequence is CASSLEGEGNQPQHF. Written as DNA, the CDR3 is TGTGCCAGCAGTTTAGAGGGGGAAGGTAATCAGCCCCAGCATTTT.

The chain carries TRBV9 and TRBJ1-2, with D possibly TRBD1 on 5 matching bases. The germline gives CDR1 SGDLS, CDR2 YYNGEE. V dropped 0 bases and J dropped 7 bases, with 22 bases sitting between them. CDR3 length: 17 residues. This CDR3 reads CASSVEAGRGIGRGYTF. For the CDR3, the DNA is TGTGCCAGCAGCGTAGAGGCAGGGAGGGGTATAGGTCGTGGCTACACCTTC. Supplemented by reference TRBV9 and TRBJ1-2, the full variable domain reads DSGVTQTPKHLITATGQRVTLRCSPRSGDLSVYWYQQSLDQGLQFLIQYYNGEERAKGNILERFSAQQFPDLHSELNLSSLELGDSALYFCASSVEAGRGIGRGYTFGSGTRLTVV.

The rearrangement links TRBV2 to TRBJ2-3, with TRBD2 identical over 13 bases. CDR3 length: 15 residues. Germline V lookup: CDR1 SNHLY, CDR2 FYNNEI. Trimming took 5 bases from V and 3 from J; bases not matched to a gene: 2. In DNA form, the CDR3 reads TGTGCCAGCAGTTCGACTAGCGGGAGGACAGATACGCAGTATTTT. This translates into CASSSTSGRTDTQYF.

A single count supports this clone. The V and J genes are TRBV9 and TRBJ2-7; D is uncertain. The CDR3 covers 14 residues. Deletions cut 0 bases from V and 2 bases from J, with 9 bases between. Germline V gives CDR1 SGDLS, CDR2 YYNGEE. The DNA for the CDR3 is TGTGCCAGCAGCGTAGCTAACAGCCCCTACGAGCAGTACTTC. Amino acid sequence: CASSVANSPYEQYF.

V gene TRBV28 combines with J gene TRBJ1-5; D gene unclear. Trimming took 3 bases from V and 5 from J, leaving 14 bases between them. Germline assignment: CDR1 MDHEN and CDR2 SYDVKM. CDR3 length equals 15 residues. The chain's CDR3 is CASSLAWRRDQPQHF. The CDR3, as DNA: TGTGCCAGCAGTTTGGCTTGGCGCCGGGATCAGCCCCAGCATTTT.

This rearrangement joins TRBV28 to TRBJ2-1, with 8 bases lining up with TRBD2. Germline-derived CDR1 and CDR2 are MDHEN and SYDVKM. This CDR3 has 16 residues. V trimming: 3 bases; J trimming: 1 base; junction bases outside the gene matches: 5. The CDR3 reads CASSLDLAGSYNEQFF. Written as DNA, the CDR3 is TGTGCCAGCAGTTTGGACCTAGCGGGTTCCTACAATGAGCAGTTCTTC. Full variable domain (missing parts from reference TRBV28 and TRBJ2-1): DVKVTQSSRYLVKRTGEKVFLECVQDMDHENMFWYRQDPGLGLRLIYFSYDVKMKEKGDIPEGYSVSREKKERFSLILESASTNQTSMYLCASSLDLAGSYNEQFFGPGTRLTVL.

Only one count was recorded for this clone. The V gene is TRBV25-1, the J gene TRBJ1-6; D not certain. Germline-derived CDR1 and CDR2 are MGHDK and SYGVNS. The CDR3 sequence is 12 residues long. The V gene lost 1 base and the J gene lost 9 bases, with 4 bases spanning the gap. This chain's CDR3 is CASSESLSPLHF. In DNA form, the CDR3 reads TGTGCCAGCAGTGAATCACTTTCACCCCTCCACTTT.

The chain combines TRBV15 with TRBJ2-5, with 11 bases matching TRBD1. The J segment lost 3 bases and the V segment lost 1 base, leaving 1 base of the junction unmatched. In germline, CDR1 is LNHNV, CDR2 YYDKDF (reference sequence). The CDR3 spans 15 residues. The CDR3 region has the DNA TGTGCCACCAGCAGAGGGACAGGGGGCGAAGAGACCCAGTACTTC. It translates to CATSRGTGGEETQYF. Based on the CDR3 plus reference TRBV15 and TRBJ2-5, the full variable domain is DAMVIQNPRYQVTQFGKPVTLSCSQTLNHNVMYWYQQKSSQAPKLLFHYYDKDFNNEADTPDNFQSRRPNTSFCFLDIRSPGLGDTAMYLCATSRGTGGEETQYFGPGTRLLVL.

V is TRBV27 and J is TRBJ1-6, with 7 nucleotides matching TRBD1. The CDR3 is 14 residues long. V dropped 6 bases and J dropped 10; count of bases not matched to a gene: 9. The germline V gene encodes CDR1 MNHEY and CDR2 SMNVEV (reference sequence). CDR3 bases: TGTGCCAGCAGGAAGACAGGGCTCCGCTCACCCCTCCACTTT. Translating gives CASRKTGLRSPLHF.

CDR3 sequence (DNA): TGTGCCATCAGTGGAACAGGGGGTTCCTACGAGCAGTACTTC. Its translation: CAISGTGGSYEQYF. V and J are TRBV10-3 and TRBJ2-7; 8 bases align to TRBD1. Per germline, CDR1 ENHRY and CDR2 SYGVKD. The CDR3 is made up of 14 amino acids. Trimming cost V 4 bases and J 1 base; bases outside gene matches: 3.

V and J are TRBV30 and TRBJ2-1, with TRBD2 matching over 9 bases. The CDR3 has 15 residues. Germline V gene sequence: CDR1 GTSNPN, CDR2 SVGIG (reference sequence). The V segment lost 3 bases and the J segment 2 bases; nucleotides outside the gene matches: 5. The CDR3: CAWRGLAGPYNEQFF. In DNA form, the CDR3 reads TGTGCCTGGAGAGGTCTAGCGGGGCCCTACAATGAGCAGTTCTTC.

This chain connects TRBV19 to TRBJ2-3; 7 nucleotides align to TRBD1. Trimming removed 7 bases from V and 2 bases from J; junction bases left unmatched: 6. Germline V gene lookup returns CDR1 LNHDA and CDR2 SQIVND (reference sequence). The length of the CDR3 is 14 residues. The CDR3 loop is CASTPRGFTDTQYF. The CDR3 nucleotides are TGTGCCAGTACCCCCAGGGGGTTCACAGATACGCAGTATTTT.

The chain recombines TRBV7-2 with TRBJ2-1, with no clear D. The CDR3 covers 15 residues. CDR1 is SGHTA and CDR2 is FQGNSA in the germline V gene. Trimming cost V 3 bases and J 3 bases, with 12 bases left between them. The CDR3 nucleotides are TGTGCCAGCAGCTTTTCGGCGGTCCACTACAATGAGCAGTTCTTC. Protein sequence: CASSFSAVHYNEQFF.

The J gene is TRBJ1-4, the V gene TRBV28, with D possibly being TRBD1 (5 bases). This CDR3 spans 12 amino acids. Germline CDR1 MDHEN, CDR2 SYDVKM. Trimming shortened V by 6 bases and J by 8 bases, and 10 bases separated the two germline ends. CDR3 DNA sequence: TGTGCCAGCAGGGGGGGGAGAGAAAAACTGTTTTTT. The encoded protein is CASRGGREKLFF.

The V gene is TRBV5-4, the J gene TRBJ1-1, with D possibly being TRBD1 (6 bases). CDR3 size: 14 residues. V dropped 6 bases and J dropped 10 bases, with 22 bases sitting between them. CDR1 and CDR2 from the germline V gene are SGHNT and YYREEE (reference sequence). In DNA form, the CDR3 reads TGTGCCAGCACCCTACAAGGGACAACAGAAGTAGCTTTCTTT. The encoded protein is CASTLQGTTEVAFF. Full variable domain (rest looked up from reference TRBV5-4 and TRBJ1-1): ETGVTQSPTHLIKTRGQQVTLRCSSQSGHNTVSWYQQALGQGPQFIFQYYREEENGRGNFPPRFSGLQFPNYSSELNVNALELDDSALYLCASTLQGTTEVAFFGQGTRLTVV.

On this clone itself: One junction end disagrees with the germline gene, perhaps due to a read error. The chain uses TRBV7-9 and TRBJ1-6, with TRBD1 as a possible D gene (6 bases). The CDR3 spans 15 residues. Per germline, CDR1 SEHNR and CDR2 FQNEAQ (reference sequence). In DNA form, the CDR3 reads TGTTCCAGCACCCCAAGGGGGGGGACGGACTCACCCCTCCACTTT. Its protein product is CSSTPRGGTDSPLHF.

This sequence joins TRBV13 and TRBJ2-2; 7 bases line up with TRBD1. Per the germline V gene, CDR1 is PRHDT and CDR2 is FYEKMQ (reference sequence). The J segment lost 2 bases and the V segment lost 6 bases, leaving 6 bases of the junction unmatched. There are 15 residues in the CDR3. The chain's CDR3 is CASREGTENTGELFF. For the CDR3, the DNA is TGTGCCAGCAGAGAGGGGACAGAAAACACCGGGGAGCTGTTTTTT. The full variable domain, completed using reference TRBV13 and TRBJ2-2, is AAGVIQSPRHLIKEKRETATLKCYPIPRHDTVYWYQQGPGQDPQFLISFYEKMQSDKGSIPDRFSAQQFSDYHSELNMSSLELGDSALYFCASREGTENTGELFFGEGSRLTVL.

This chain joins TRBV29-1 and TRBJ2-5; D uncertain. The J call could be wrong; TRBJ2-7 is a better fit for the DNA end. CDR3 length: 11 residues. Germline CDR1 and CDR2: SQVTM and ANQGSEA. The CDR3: CSGVRAYEQYF. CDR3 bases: TGCAGCGGTGTCCGAGCCTACGAGCAGTACTTC.